These 19 T cell receptor beta chains share one sample of origin, sequenced in a study of monozygotic twins with inflammatory bowel disease. Following a re-call of the 5' RACE reads, TCRdb has one entry per CDR3 protein and lacks DNA. This sample's table has about 380,000 distinct CDR3 sequences. Sequenced sample: blood. The receptors shown here come from a human donor with ulcerative colitis or Crohn's disease, or a healthy co-twin of an affected twin (not recorded which).

J is TRBJ1-2 and V is TRBV6-2 or TRBV6-3. The CDR3 totals 15 residues. Germline values: CDR1 MNHEY, CDR2 SVGEGT. The CDR3 loop reads CASRHSTSIAYGYTF.

The chain joins TRBV25-1 to TRBJ1-2. The CDR3 runs to 14 residues. The germline CDR1 and CDR2 sequences are MGHDK and SYGVNS. The CDR3 spells CASSAGRVNYGYTF.

This chain joins TRBV14 and TRBJ2-7. Per the germline V gene, CDR1 is SGHDN and CDR2 is FVKESK. The CDR3 loop spans 16 amino acids. The CDR3 reads CASSEGTVKNSYEQYF.

The chain combines TRBV29-1 with TRBJ2-1; with no DNA, the TCRdb D assignment of TRBD2 cannot be verified. Germline V lookup: CDR1 SQVTM, CDR2 ANQGSEA. This CDR3 has 16 residues. CDR3 residues: CSANSGGALGYNEQFF.

The rearrangement joins TRBV6-5 to TRBJ2-7; the D call of TRBD1 rests on TCRdb alone, since no DNA is present to check it. This CDR3 spans 15 amino acids. Germline V gene sequence: CDR1 MNHEY, CDR2 SVGAGI. The CDR3 spells CASSYGRTGYNEQYF.

The J gene is TRBJ1-4, the V gene TRBV6-1; without DNA, the TCRdb call of TRBD1 cannot be checked. Germline V gene sequence: CDR1 MNHNS, CDR2 SASEGT. The CDR3 covers 16 residues. The CDR3 spells CASSLGAGHGNEKLFF.

This chain uses TRBV5-5 with TRBJ2-2; TCRdb's assignment of TRBD1 cannot be checked, as there is no DNA. The CDR3 consists of 12 residues. Germline V gene lookup returns CDR1 SGHKS and CDR2 YYEKEE (reference sequence). The CDR3 sequence is CASSTGSGELFF.

The CDR3 protein is CSAYDRESLYEQYF. The chain joins TRBV20-1 to TRBJ2-7; the TRBD1 assignment by TCRdb is unverifiable without DNA. The CDR3 extends over 14 amino acids. Germline V gene data show CDR1 as DFQATT and CDR2 as SNEGSKA (reference sequence).

The rearrangement joins TRBV6-5 to TRBJ2-2. The CDR3 contains 12 residues. Germline CDR1 MNHEY, CDR2 SVGAGI. CDR3 amino acids: CASSWGSGELFF.

The chain uses TRBV7-9 and TRBJ1-1; TCRdb's D call of TRBD1 is untestable without DNA. The germline V gene encodes CDR1 SEHNR and CDR2 FQNEAQ (reference sequence). This CDR3 comprises 14 residues. The CDR3: CASSFGTGGPEAFF.

This chain links TRBV24-1 with TRBJ2-1; no DNA is available, so the TRBD1 call from TCRdb remains unchecked. The CDR3 spans 15 residues. In germline, CDR1 is KGHDR, CDR2 SFDVKD. The CDR3 sequence: CATSDPGDGYNEQFF.

The chain couples TRBV20-1 to TRBJ2-7. The CDR3 contains 14 residues. Germline V gene data show CDR1 as DFQATT and CDR2 as SNEGSKA (reference sequence). The CDR3 sequence: CSARGFASPYEQYF.

This chain connects TRBV27 to TRBJ2-2. The CDR3 spans 11 residues. Germline V gene data show CDR1 as MNHEY and CDR2 as SMNVEV (reference sequence). This CDR3 is CASSSAGELFF.

The gene calls are TRBV3-1 and TRBJ1-2. Germline V gene sequence: CDR1 LGHDT, CDR2 YNNKEL (reference sequence). The CDR3 consists of 15 residues. The chain's CDR3 is CASSQGQSLFYGYTF.

The chain carries TRBV20-1 and TRBJ1-5. CDR1 and CDR2 (germline): DFQATT, SNEGSKA (reference sequence). The CDR3 runs 16 residues. The CDR3: CSAPTRPVSSNQPQHF.

The chain joins TRBV5-1 to TRBJ2-5; the D call of TRBD1 rests on TCRdb alone, since no DNA is present to check it. The CDR3 covers 16 residues. CDR1 SGHRS and CDR2 YFSETQ come from the germline V gene. CDR3 region: CASSGTGRQGSETQYF.

The chain has TRBV20-1 and TRBJ2-7; TCRdb's D call of TRBD2 is untestable without DNA. CDR1 is DFQATT and CDR2 is SNEGSKA in the germline V gene (reference sequence). There are 14 residues in the CDR3. The CDR3 loop reads CSATRGGSSYEQYF.

The chain carries TRBV15 and TRBJ2-2. The CDR3 runs to 13 residues. Germline V gives CDR1 LNHNV, CDR2 YYDKDF (reference sequence). The chain's CDR3 is CATSPRSTGELFF. The complete variable domain, with remaining parts taken from reference TRBV15 and TRBJ2-2, reads DAMVIQNPRYQVTQFGKPVTLSCSQTLNHNVMYWYQQKSSQAPKLLFHYYDKDFNNEADTPDNFQSRRPNTSFCFLDIRSPGLGDTAMYLCATSPRSTGELFFGEGSRLTVL.

The chain recombines TRBV19 with TRBJ2-7; checking the TCRdb D call of TRBD1 is not possible without DNA. The V gene's germline CDR1 is LNHDA and CDR2 SQIVND (reference sequence). The CDR3 is 16 amino acids. The CDR3 region is CASSIDATGGPYEQYF.